The clone carrying this TCR beta chain turned up a few times. The data belong to a study of cytomegalovirus exposure and HLA in healthy donors. V lost 4 bases, J lost 4 bases, and 15 bases lay in between. Germline loops: CDR1 SGDLS, CDR2 YYNGEE. There are 14 residues in the CDR3. Researchers ran the PCR with 60 Vbeta and 13 Jbeta primers. Profiling relied on immunoSEQ multiplex PCR, and the TCRdb table lists in-frame clones only, not all of them. Of around 99,000 clones listed, 76% are singletons. The origin of this receptor is a woman between 45 and 65 years old in good health and CMV-seropositive. The chain joins TRBV9 to TRBJ2-7, with a weak D call TRBD1 (6 bases). Sequenced input: PBMCs. DNA for the CDR3: TGTGCCAGCAGCCCTCATCCGACAGGTTACGAGCAGTACTTC. Protein: CASSPHPTGYEQYF.